This T cell receptor (beta chain) was identified during a study of sequential checkpoint blockade in melanoma. Overall study: Patients were randomized 1:1 to nivolumab-then-ipilimumab or ipilimumab-then-nivolumab first-line. Maintenance nivolumab came after either treatment sequence.

Treatment meaning: randomized to nivolumab then ipilimumab (arm A) or the reverse (arm B). DNA-damaging chemotherapy had not been given to any patient beforehand. PBMC sorting kept live CD3+CD8+ cells without CD19 or CD56. The CDR3 length is 14 residues. CDR1 SQVTM and CDR2 ANQGSEA come from the germline V gene. V dropped 5 bases and J dropped 4; count of bases not matched to a gene: 8. Assay: immunoSEQ multiplex PCR; the TCRdb copy retains only in-frame clones and omits some. The sample records tens of thousands of clones, roughly 89% being singletons. This chain links TRBV29-1 with TRBJ2-1; 7 bases align to TRBD2. Source: CD8+ T cells sorted from blood (inferred from file names), taken from a patient given nivolumab and ipilimumab in sequence. This sequence originates from a human donor with melanoma. The CDR3 DNA sequence: TGCAGCGTTTACGGGCTAGCGGTTTACAATGAGCAGTTCTTC. Its translation: CSVYGLAVYNEQFF.